This T cell receptor beta chain was sequenced during a study of blood T cell repertoires in COVID-19 (dated by TCRdb to 2018 to 2021). Regarding the complete study: The collaborator samples originated in the United States, Italy and Spain and spanned the acute and convalescent phases of COVID-19. Where available, HLA class I and class II types were taken from metadata supplied by the sample provider and were not determined by assay-based typing. A freely available public database, intended as a resource for researchers studying the immune response to SARS-CoV-2, is where the repertoires were released. Nearly every sample came with metadata listing a de-identified subject ID, COVID-19 status, age in years and sex. Samples came from the ongoing ImmuneRACE study (first 160 participants) plus 1,254 subjects from 6 global collaborators. Deeply sampled blood TCRbeta repertoires from subjects exposed to, actively infected with, or recovered from COVID-19 were included in the dataset. The material from the prospective study consisted of cDNA or gDNA derived from T cells, B-cell-depleted T cells, or PBMCs. General study outcomes and caveats: The amount of clinical and demographic metadata varied by source and participant and was provided uncurated.

Participants in the prospective study were aged roughly 18 to 100 years, lived in about two dozen United States geographic areas, and enrolled through a virtual design. Cohort assignment in the prospective study relied on participant-reported clinical history from a screening survey and a study questionnaire. Recovered participants in ImmuneRACE Cohort 3 were defined by two consecutive negative NP/OP PCR tests, clearance by a healthcare professional, or resolution of symptoms. In the prospective study, mobile phlebotomists collected whole blood, serum and a nasopharyngeal or oropharyngeal swab from each participant. Prospective study participants could optionally give additional blood draws and questionnaires over an approximately 2-month period. Before DNA extraction, prospective study blood samples were shipped either frozen or at room temperature. Comment on this clone: The antigen this receptor binds is unknown. Base qualities are not at hand, and no much larger clone is one base apart.

Counted from cysteine to phenylalanine, this CDR3 has 13 amino acids. Of the read, only the CDR3 DNA is kept; its 39 bases are in frame from base 1. From the germline V gene, CDR1 is WSHSY and CDR2 is SAAADI. Trimming takes 6 bases from V and 7 bases from J, and the germline ends sit 10 bases apart. TCRbeta CDR3 regions were amplified from genomic DNA using the immunoSEQ Assay, a bias-controlled multiplex PCR. Regarding the original processing steps: Nucleated cell counts per sample were estimated from amplification of reference gene primers within the assay. To quantify the absolute abundance of each unique TCRbeta CDR3 rearrangement, sequence reads were collapsed and filtered. Productive Simpson clonality was computed per sample as the square root of Simpson's diversity index over productive rearrangements. Drawn from immuneACCESS, this table holds only the in-frame rearrangements with V and J called that TCRdb kept. Clones are partly lost; checked studies trace under half to an unresolved V gene and leave the rest unexplained. V and J calls and clone size are copied from that table; D and trimming were computed from the DNA. Within this sample are almost 500,000 clones, with 80% to 90% of them counted one time only. The ten largest clones take up approximately 8% of the sample.

The TCR originated in a woman aged 60-75 years who had recovered from COVID-19. The material sequenced was PBMCs or T cells enriched from blood (not recorded which). The V and J genes are TRBV10-2 and TRBJ1-6, with a tentative D gene TRBD1 over 5 matching bases. The bases read TGCGCCAGCAGGAATACAGGAAATTCACCCCTCCACTTT. It is translated as CASRNTGNSPLHF.